A selection of T cell receptor beta chains follows, all from one sample in a study of Ad26.COV2.S vaccination and SARS-CoV-2 variants. Only in-frame clones appear in the TCRdb table, and some are missing; sequencing was by immunoSEQ multiplex PCR. The sample lists approximately 480,000 clones, roughly nine tenths occurring once. Specimen: peripheral blood, collected in a trial of Ad26.COV2.S vaccine versus placebo. The receptors stem from a person aged 18 to 59 who received the Ad26.COV2.S COVID-19 vaccine or a placebo. Each CDR3 is given with its conserved first and last residue. Each record gives: J gene, CDR3 length, clone size, V gene, D gene, CDR3 DNA, CDR3 protein. D genes are given only for firm matches. Size values are once, few and many counts, or a class for expanded clones, and some rows have none.

TRBJ2-3	15	-	TRBV12-5	-	TGTGCTAGTGGTTTGGAGGGCAGGGGAGAAGATACGCAGTATTTT	CASGLEGRGEDTQYF
TRBJ2-4	17	-	TRBV28	TRBD1	TGTGCCAGCAGTTTCCCCGGGACAGATTTAGCCAAAAACATTCAGTACTTC	CASSFPGTDLAKNIQYF
TRBJ1-2	13	-	TRBV28	-	TGTGCCACCCTTGAGGTGGGGGGCGGTGGCTACACCTTC	CATLEVGGGGYTF
TRBJ1-2	17	-	TRBV16	-	TGTGCCAGCAGCCAATTCGCCGGGAGCGTCCGGGCCTATGGCTACACCTTC	CASSQFAGSVRAYGYTF
TRBJ1-4	14	-	TRBV7-8	-	TGTGCCAGCAGCCGATACGGGCCTCCTGAAAAACTGTTTTTT	CASSRYGPPEKLFF
TRBJ1-5	14	-	TRBV28	-	TGTGCCAGCCTCTCCGGGACGGCATATCAGCCCCAGCATTTT	CASLSGTAYQPQHF
TRBJ1-1	14	-	TRBV6-5	-	TGTGCCAGCAGTTCGGGCAGATATAACACTGAAGCTTTCTTT	CASSSGRYNTEAFF
TRBJ1-4	14	-	TRBV5-1	TRBD1	TGCGCCAGCAGCTCCGGGACAGTACCCGAAAAACTGTTTTTT	CASSSGTVPEKLFF
TRBJ1-2	14	-	TRBV9	-	TGTGCCAGCAGCGTAGCCCCAGATAACTATGGCTACACCTTC	CASSVAPDNYGYTF
TRBJ1-2	14	-	TRBV28	TRBD1	TGTGCCAGCAGCACAGGGGTGGGGCCGTATGGCTACACCTTC	CASSTGVGPYGYTF
TRBJ2-2	15	-	TRBV24-1	-	TGTGCCACCAGTGATTTTAAAGGGAACACCGGGGAGCTGTTTTTT	CATSDFKGNTGELFF
TRBJ1-2	15	-	TRBV3-1/TRBV3-2	-	TGTGCCAGCAGCCCCCAACCGGGGGCTGCCTATGGCTACACCTTC	CASSPQPGAAYGYTF
TRBJ2-1	16	-	TRBV5-1	-	TGCGCCAGCAGCTGGCCTCTTTCCGGGTTATACAATGAGCAGTTCTTC	CASSWPLSGLYNEQFF
TRBJ1-3	13	-	TRBV5-6	-	TGTGCCAGCAGCTTGGGGGGGGACGCCACCATATATTTT	CASSLGGDATIYF
TRBJ1-5	13	-	TRBV19	-	TGTGCCAGTAGTATGGGGAGAGGAAGGACCCAGCATTTT	CASSMGRGRTQHF
TRBJ1-2	17	-	TRBV28	TRBD1	TGTGCCAGCAGCCCCGCCGGGACAGGCGCCCTTAACTATGGCTACACCTTC	CASSPAGTGALNYGYTF
TRBJ2-5	14	-	TRBV24-1	-	TGTGCCACCAGTTCTCGGGGGCGCGGAGAGACCCAGTACTTC	CATSSRGRGETQYF
TRBJ2-7	13	-	TRBV2	-	TGTGCAACCACCAGACAGAGAGACTACGAGCAGTACTTC	CATTRQRDYEQYF
TRBJ1-4	15	-	TRBV7-8	-	TGTGCCAGCAGCTTATCAGAGGCAACTAATGAAAAACTGTTTTTT	CASSLSEATNEKLFF
TRBJ1-1	15	-	TRBV14	-	TGTGCCAGCAGCCAGGTTTTGTCTTTGGGGGGCGAAGCTTTCTTT	CASSQVLSLGGEAFF
TRBJ1-1	14	-	TRBV4-3	-	TGCGTCAGCAGCCAAGAAGAGGGGCGGGCTGAAGCTTTCTTT	CVSSQEEGRAEAFF
TRBJ2-2	20	-	TRBV6-2/TRBV6-3	-	TGTGCCAGCAGTTACCCAGTTGTCAGGACTGGACAGAGATACACCGGGGAGCTGTTTTTT	CASSYPVVRTGQRYTGELFF
TRBJ2-2	14	-	TRBV6-1	-	TGTGCCAGCAGTGAATTGAGGAACACCGGGGAGCTGTTTTTT	CASSELRNTGELFF
TRBJ2-1	15	-	TRBV5-4	-	TGTGCCAGCAGCTCACAGGGTAGCACCTACAATGAGCAGTTCTTC	CASSSQGSTYNEQFF
TRBJ1-3	14	-	TRBV19	-	TGTGCCAGTACTTCCTCCCGCTCTGGAAACACCATATATTTT	CASTSSRSGNTIYF
TRBJ1-6	12	-	TRBV5-6	-	TGTGCCAGCAGCTCCGACTATTCACCCCTCCACTTT	CASSSDYSPLHF
TRBJ2-2	17	-	TRBV24-1	TRBD2	TGTGCCACCAGTGATTCGACTAGCGGGAGGGGCACCGGGGAGCTGTTTTTT	CATSDSTSGRGTGELFF
TRBJ1-1	15	-	TRBV9	-	TGTGCCAGCAGCGTAGTTGGTGGGGGCGGCACTGAAGCTTTCTTT	CASSVVGGGGTEAFF
TRBJ2-5	17	-	TRBV28	TRBD2	TGTGCCAGCAGCTGGACTAGCGGGAGTGGGGCAAGAGAGACCCAGTACTTC	CASSWTSGSGARETQYF
TRBJ2-3	14	-	TRBV29-1	-	TGCAGCGTTGAAGGCAGGGCGCGCACAGATACGCAGTATTTT	CSVEGRARTDTQYF
TRBJ1-2	11	-	TRBV30	-	TGTGCCTGGAAGCCCACGTATGGCTACACCTTC	CAWKPTYGYTF
TRBJ1-5	15	-	TRBV3-1/TRBV3-2	-	TGTGCCAGCAGCCAAGGCCAGGTAAGCAATCAGCCCCAGCATTTT	CASSQGQVSNQPQHF
TRBJ2-1	14	-	TRBV3-1/TRBV3-2	-	TGTGCCAGCAGCCAAGACCCCGGAACCTATGAGCAGTTCTTC	CASSQDPGTYEQFF
TRBJ2-5	13	once	TRBV5-4	-	TGTGCCAGCAGCTTTAACTACGGGGAGACCCAGTACTTC	CASSFNYGETQYF
TRBJ1-5	14	-	TRBV19	TRBD1	TGTGCCAGTAGAGGACAGGGAAGCAATCAGCCCCAGCATTTT	CASRGQGSNQPQHF
TRBJ2-3	18	-	TRBV6-1	TRBD2	TGTGCCAGCAGTGTACTAGCGGGTACAAATTTGGGGACAGATACGCAGTATTTT	CASSVLAGTNLGTDTQYF
TRBJ2-7	11	-	TRBV18	-	TGTGCCAGCTCACGCTCAGACGAGCAGTACTTC	CASSRSDEQYF
TRBJ1-2	14	-	TRBV29-1	TRBD1	TGCAGCGCCGAAGGCCGACAGGGATCGAGGGGCTACACCTTC	CSAEGRQGSRGYTF
TRBJ2-7	14	-	TRBV7-2	-	TGTGCCAGCAGCCCCAGTGGAAGGTCCTACGAGCAGTACTTC	CASSPSGRSYEQYF
TRBJ2-2	16	-	TRBV5-1	-	TGCGCCAGCAGCTTGGACGGTGGGCCGGGCACCGGGGAGCTGTTTTTT	CASSLDGGPGTGELFF
TRBJ2-5	16	once	TRBV6-1	-	TGTGCCAGCAGTGAACAGACTAGAAGTTCGAGGGAGACCCAGTACTTC	CASSEQTRSSRETQYF
TRBJ2-5	15	once	TRBV7-2	TRBD2	TGTGCCAGCAGCCCAACACTAGCGGGAGGGCCTGCTCAGTACTTC	CASSPTLAGGPAQYF
TRBJ1-1	13	-	TRBV4-2	-	TGTGCCAGCAGCCAACTCCCCGACTCTGAAGCTTTCTTT	CASSQLPDSEAFF
TRBJ1-1	13	-	TRBV19	TRBD1	TGTGCCAGTAGTTCCCTCAGACAGGGGACGGCTTTCTTT	CASSSLRQGTAFF
TRBJ1-1	16	-	TRBV4-2	TRBD1	TGTGCCAGCAGCCAAGTAGACAGGGGATTGAACACTGAAGCTTTCTTT	CASSQVDRGLNTEAFF
TRBJ2-7	13	-	TRBV4-3	-	TGCGCCAGCAGCCAAGTTCTCTCCTACGAGCAGTACTTC	CASSQVLSYEQYF
TRBJ1-6	13	-	TRBV28	-	TGTGCCAGCAGTTTTCGGGCAAATTCACCCCTCCACTTT	CASSFRANSPLHF
TRBJ2-5	16	-	TRBV5-1	TRBD2	TGCGCCAGCAGCTTAACGGGACTAGCGCTTCAAGAGACCCAGTACTTC	CASSLTGLALQETQYF
TRBJ2-1	14	-	TRBV28	TRBD2	TGTGCCAGCAGGGTGGCGGGAGGCTCCAATGAGCAGTTCTTC	CASRVAGGSNEQFF
TRBJ2-1	16	-	TRBV3-1/TRBV3-2	TRBD1	TGTGCCAGCAGCCTACGCCAATACAGGGGCGAGGATGAGCAGTTCTTC	CASSLRQYRGEDEQFF
TRBJ2-7	13	-	TRBV6-5	TRBD1	TGTGCCAGCAGCTCGGACAGGGTTCACGAGCAGTACTTC	CASSSDRVHEQYF
TRBJ2-7	17	-	TRBV11-2	-	TGTGCCAGCAGCTTAAGATCTCAGGCGGTTCCGAGATACGAGCAGTACTTC	CASSLRSQAVPRYEQYF
TRBJ1-5	15	-	TRBV15	-	TGTGCCACCAGCAGAGGGCTGGGGCTCGAGCAGCCCCAGCATTTT	CATSRGLGLEQPQHF
TRBJ1-4	15	-	TRBV28	-	TGTGCCAGCAGTCGAGGGGGTATGACTAATGAAAAACTGTTTTTT	CASSRGGMTNEKLFF
TRBJ2-7	11	few	TRBV28	TRBD2	TGTGCCAGCTCCCCGGGGGGCGAGCAGTACTTC	CASSPGGEQYF
TRBJ1-1	15	-	TRBV6-5	-	TGTGCCAGCAGTCGCTTTGAGACAGCAAACACTGAAGCTTTCTTT	CASSRFETANTEAFF
TRBJ1-1	15	-	TRBV6-5	-	TGTGCCAGCAGGCAGGGGCCAACTAAGAACACTGAAGCTTTCTTT	CASRQGPTKNTEAFF
TRBJ1-5	17	-	TRBV6-2/TRBV6-3	-	TGTGCCAGCAGTTACTGGTCGGGGATCTATCCCCTGGCGCCCCAGCATTTT	CASSYWSGIYPLAPQHF
TRBJ2-1	17	-	TRBV7-8	-	TGTGCCAGCAGCCGAGGGGGACACTCTTCCTCTTACAATGAGCAGTTCTTC	CASSRGGHSSSYNEQFF
TRBJ1-5	13	-	TRBV30	-	TGTGCCTGGAACTCGGGGTCCGATCAGCCCCAGCATTTT	CAWNSGSDQPQHF